A selection of T cell receptor beta chains follows, all from one sample in a study of neoadjuvant anti-PD-1 for oral cavity cancer. The table came from immunoSEQ multiplex PCR; TCRdb's copy has only in-frame clones and leaves some out. The sample consists of tens of thousands of clones, approximately 79% of them appearing once. This specimen was PBMCs, taken before nivolumab (anti-PD-1) treatment. The receptors were sampled from a person between 40 and 80 years old with oral cavity squamous cell carcinoma. CDR3s include the opening cysteine and the closing phenylalanine or tryptophan. A D gene is named only where the DNA matches it firmly.

j_gene: TRBJ2-7; v_gene: TRBV4-1; d_gene: -; CDR3aa: CASSQPGPIREQYF; CDR3nt: TGCGCCAGCAGCCAACCCGGACCGATTCGCGAGCAGTACTTC
j_gene: TRBJ2-3; v_gene: TRBV9; d_gene: -; CDR3aa: CASSVGLSRTDTQYF; CDR3nt: TGTGCCAGCAGCGTAGGACTGTCTCGCACAGATACGCAGTATTTT
j_gene: TRBJ2-7; v_gene: TRBV10-3; d_gene: TRBD1; CDR3aa: CATWDRPNRDEQYF; CDR3nt: TGTGCCACCTGGGACAGGCCAAACCGCGACGAGCAGTACTTC
j_gene: TRBJ1-2; v_gene: TRBV4-2; d_gene: TRBD1; CDR3aa: CASSPPGQGGECYTF; CDR3nt: TGTGCCAGCAGCCCCCCGGGACAGGGCGGGGAATGCTACACCTTC
j_gene: TRBJ2-5; v_gene: TRBV11-1; d_gene: -; CDR3aa: CASSLRYGTPKETQYF; CDR3nt: TGTGCCAGCAGCTTAAGATACGGGACTCCGAAAGAGACCCAGTACTTC
j_gene: TRBJ1-1; v_gene: TRBV15; d_gene: TRBD1; CDR3aa: CATSRSRQGGNTEAFF; CDR3nt: TGTGCCACCAGCAGATCCCGACAGGGTGGGAACACTGAAGCTTTCTTT
j_gene: TRBJ1-2; v_gene: TRBV5-5; d_gene: -; CDR3aa: CASRLEGVEGGYTF; CDR3nt: TGTGCCAGCAGATTGGAAGGGGTAGAGGGTGGCTACACCTTC
j_gene: TRBJ1-2; v_gene: TRBV5-4; d_gene: -; CDR3aa: CASSLNGVRNNYGYTF; CDR3nt: TGTGCCAGCAGCTTGAATGGGGTCAGGAATAACTATGGCTACACCTTC
j_gene: TRBJ2-2; v_gene: TRBV10-1; d_gene: TRBD2; CDR3aa: CASSDRASGGLGTGELFF; CDR3nt: TGCGCCAGCAGTGATCGGGCTAGCGGGGGTCTCGGCACCGGGGAGCTGTTTTTT
j_gene: TRBJ2-5; v_gene: TRBV2; d_gene: -; CDR3aa: CAIVLEETQYF; CDR3nt: TGTGCCATCGTGCTGGAAGAGACCCAGTACTTC
j_gene: TRBJ1-6; v_gene: TRBV30; d_gene: TRBD1; CDR3aa: CAWRVKGQGNSPLHF; CDR3nt: TGTGCCTGGAGGGTAAAGGGACAGGGTAATTCACCCCTCCACTTT
j_gene: TRBJ1-6; v_gene: TRBV6-4; d_gene: -; CDR3aa: CASSDGRGDSPLHF; CDR3nt: TGTGCCAGCAGTGACGGCAGGGGTGATTCACCCCTCCACTTT
j_gene: TRBJ1-3; v_gene: TRBV7-2; d_gene: -; CDR3aa: CASTYSGNTIYF; CDR3nt: TGTGCCAGCACCTACTCTGGAAACACCATATATTTT
j_gene: TRBJ2-7; v_gene: TRBV18; d_gene: -; CDR3aa: CASSPTFGPLGNEQYF; CDR3nt: TGTGCCAGCTCCCCGACCTTTGGGCCCCTCGGGAACGAGCAGTACTTC
j_gene: TRBJ2-1; v_gene: TRBV5-1; d_gene: TRBD2; CDR3aa: CASSLPSGYNEQFF; CDR3nt: TGCGCCAGCAGCTTGCCTAGCGGTTACAATGAGCAGTTCTTC
j_gene: TRBJ1-1; v_gene: TRBV10-1; d_gene: TRBD1; CDR3aa: CASSSDRGLGMNTEAFF; CDR3nt: TGCGCCAGCAGTTCGGACAGGGGGCTGGGGATGAACACTGAAGCTTTCTTT
j_gene: TRBJ1-2; v_gene: TRBV15; d_gene: -; CDR3aa: CATSRVPAYGYTF; CDR3nt: TGTGCCACCAGCAGAGTACCAGCTTATGGCTACACCTTC
j_gene: TRBJ2-2; v_gene: TRBV7-9; d_gene: -; CDR3aa: CASSQVEGELFF; CDR3nt: TGTGCCAGCAGCCAGGTTGAAGGGGAGCTGTTTTTT
j_gene: TRBJ2-5; v_gene: TRBV7-7; d_gene: -; CDR3aa: CASSFEQGRWETQYF; CDR3nt: TGTGCCAGCAGCTTTGAACAGGGTAGATGGGAGACCCAGTACTTC
j_gene: TRBJ2-1; v_gene: TRBV29-1; d_gene: TRBD1; CDR3aa: CSVEEGTGSYNEQFF; CDR3nt: TGCAGCGTTGAAGAAGGGACAGGTAGCTACAATGAGCAGTTCTTC
j_gene: TRBJ1-5; v_gene: TRBV5-1; d_gene: -; CDR3aa: CASSLGPDQPQHF; CDR3nt: TGCGCCAGCAGCTTAGGGCCCGATCAGCCCCAGCATTTT